The next 5 T cell receptor beta chains were all read from a single sample in a study of blood T cell repertoires in COVID-19. Repertoires were generated with immunoSEQ multiplex PCR, while TCRdb's copy carries only in-frame clones and drops some. The repertoire holds about 34,000 clones, 81% seen once, with about 3.2% in the top ten. Sample: peripheral blood. Receptors originate from a man in his 70s with COVID-19, enrolled during active disease.

J is TRBJ1-1 and V is TRBV30, with D tentatively TRBD1 (6 bases). The CDR3 sequence is 14 residues long. Between the trimmed V and J ends, which lost 0 bases and 5 bases, there was a span of 13 bases. From germline, CDR1 is GTSNPN and CDR2 SVGIG (reference sequence). CDR3 DNA: TGTGCCTGGAGTGTAACCGGGAGGGGGACTGAAGCTTTCTTT. Protein product: CAWSVTGRGTEAFF. The full variable domain, in which reference TRBV30 and TRBJ1-1 provide the parts outside the CDR3, is SQTIHQWPATLVQPVGSPLSLECTVEGTSNPNLYWYRQAAGRGLQLLFYSVGIGQISSEVPQNLSASRPQDRQFILSSKKLLLSDSGFYLCAWSVTGRGTEAFFGQGTRLTVV.

The rearrangement links TRBV28 to TRBJ1-5; 7 bases are shared with TRBD1. The V segment lost 5 bases and the J segment 4 bases; nucleotides outside the gene matches: 8. The CDR3 is made up of 15 amino acids. Germline V gene sequence: CDR1 MDHEN, CDR2 SYDVKM. The CDR3 bases are TGTGCCAGCAGTACGCCAGGACAGGTGAATCAGCCCCAGCATTTT. Amino acids: CASSTPGQVNQPQHF.

The V and J genes are TRBV19 and TRBJ2-7, with 7 bases identical to TRBD1. The CDR3 totals 15 residues. CDR1 and CDR2 (germline): LNHDA, SQIVND (reference sequence). V was clipped by 1 base and J by 3 bases; unmatched bases: 6. CDR3 sequence reads: CASSIGTGTVYEQYF. The CDR3 coding sequence is TGTGCCAGTAGTATAGGGACCGGGACAGTCTACGAGCAGTACTTC.

This clone occurred a few times. This rearrangement joins TRBV30 to TRBJ2-2; the match to TRBD2 covers 13 bases. The CDR3 totals 15 residues. Trimming at V came to 4 bases and at J to 5 bases, leaving 4 bases not matched to a gene. CDR1 and CDR2 (germline): GTSNPN, SVGIG (reference sequence). CDR3 residues: CAWNKGLAGTGELFF. The CDR3 DNA sequence: TGTGCCTGGAACAAGGGACTAGCGGGAACCGGGGAGCTGTTTTTT.

This chain links TRBV19 with TRBJ1-4; D unresolved. The V gene's germline CDR1 is LNHDA and CDR2 SQIVND (reference sequence). This CDR3 is built from 13 residues. V was cut by 8 bases and J by 6 bases, with 13 bases left in between. CDR3 protein: CASSKDTDEKLFF. The DNA of the CDR3 is TGTGCCAGTTCTAAAGACACGGATGAAAAACTGTTTTTT.